The present T cell receptor beta chain was sequenced within a study of OX40 agonist ivuxolimab in advanced cancers. Study-wide background: Cohort: 80% to 85% men, mean age approximately 66, aged roughly 20 to 79.

Study-level findings and limits: Clonal expansion was seen in CD4+ and CD8+ blood T cells by week 6 at 0.1 to 3.0 mg/kg. The specificity for antigen of the expanded peripheral T cells was not determined.

The table came from immunoSEQ multiplex PCR; TCRdb's copy has only in-frame clones and leaves some out. The sample contains roughly 56,000 clones, 80% to 90% of which appear only once. Worth noting for this clone: The antigen is not known.

V dropped 1 base and J dropped 7 bases, with 14 bases sitting between them. Germline V gene data show CDR1 as MGHRA and CDR2 as YSYEKL. CDR3 length: 14 amino acids. Individuals having autoimmune disease history or systemic immunosuppression were not enrolled. This specimen consisted of CD4+ or CD8+ T cells sorted from blood, obtained in a trial of the OX40 agonist ivuxolimab. The TCR sequence derives from an adult with an advanced solid tumor such as melanoma, head and neck, liver or kidney cancer. The chain combines TRBV4-1 with TRBJ2-7; no reliable D call. As DNA, the CDR3 is TGCGCCAGCAGCCAAGGTTTATGGGCCGGGGAGCAGTACTTC. Translating gives CASSQGLWAGEQYF.